Below, one T cell receptor beta chain is given with its context. Its specificity is not known. These data are taken from a study of cytomegalovirus exposure and HLA in healthy donors. Broader study findings: For most TCR sequences rarity was the rule, although some public TCRs occurred in many donors.

Measured with immunoSEQ multiplex PCR; TCRdb has only the in-frame clones, and not every one. Found here are some 140,000 clones, roughly nine tenths of them singletons; the top ten hold 2.9%. Per the germline V gene, CDR1 is MDHEN and CDR2 is SYDVKM. The CDR3 covers 14 residues. Trimming took 6 bases from V and 5 from J, leaving 17 bases between them. The validation cohort, a group of under 150 subjects, included the donors and was separate from the roughly 700-subject first cohort. Sequencing was performed on PBMCs. The V and J genes are TRBV28 and TRBJ2-7; D may be TRBD2 (5 bases). The clonotype comes from a man between 18 and 35 years old in good health and CMV-seronegative. CDR3 sequence reads: CASRPAEIMDEQYF. In nucleotides, the CDR3 is TGTGCCAGCAGGCCAGCGGAAATAATGGACGAGCAGTACTTC.